This T cell receptor beta chain was identified during a study of cytomegalovirus exposure and HLA in healthy donors. Points from the study as a whole: One variant, a missense change in DCLRE1C, was linked in a later analysis to TCR beta V- and J-gene trimming.

The PCR employed 60 Vbeta primers together with 13 Jbeta primers. Method: immunoSEQ multiplex PCR; TCRdb's copy keeps in-frame clones and lacks some. The data show under 55,000 clones, 55% to 75% seen once. Notes on this clone: Its antigen is not identified.

This CDR3 has 14 residues. The germline V gene encodes CDR1 SNHLY and CDR2 FYNNEI. V trimming: 6 bases; J trimming: 0 bases; junction bases outside the gene matches: 4. The sequence derives from a woman in her 30s in good health and CMV-seronegative. Sequencing was performed on PBMCs. The V call is TRBV2, the J call TRBJ1-1; 7 nucleotides match TRBD1. This CDR3 is CASREQGLNTEAFF. CDR3 coding DNA: TGTGCCAGCAGAGAACAGGGGTTGAACACTGAAGCTTTCTTT.